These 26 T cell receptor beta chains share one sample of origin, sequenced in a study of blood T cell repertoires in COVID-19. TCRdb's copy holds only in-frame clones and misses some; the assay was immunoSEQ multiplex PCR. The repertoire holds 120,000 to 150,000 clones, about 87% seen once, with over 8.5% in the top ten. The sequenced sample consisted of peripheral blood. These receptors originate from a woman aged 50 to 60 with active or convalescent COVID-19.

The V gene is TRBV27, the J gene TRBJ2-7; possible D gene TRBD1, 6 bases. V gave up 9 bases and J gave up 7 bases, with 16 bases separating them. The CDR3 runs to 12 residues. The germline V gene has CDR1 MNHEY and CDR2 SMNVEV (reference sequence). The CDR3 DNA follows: TGTGCCAGTAGGGACATTTTTAATGAGCAGTACTTC. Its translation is CASRDIFNEQYF.

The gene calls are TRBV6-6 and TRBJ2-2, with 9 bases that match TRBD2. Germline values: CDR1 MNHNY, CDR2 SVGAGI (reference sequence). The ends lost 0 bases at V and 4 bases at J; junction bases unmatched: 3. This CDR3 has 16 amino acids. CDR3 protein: CASSYSLAGSTGELFF. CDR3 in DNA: TGTGCCAGCAGTTACTCTCTAGCGGGATCCACCGGGGAGCTGTTTTTT.

This CDR3 is CASSFAGADTQYF. DNA of the CDR3: TGTGCCAGCAGTTTCGCGGGGGCAGATACGCAGTATTTT. This chain connects TRBV12-3 or TRBV12-4 to TRBJ2-3, with 7 bases aligning to TRBD2. Trimming took 3 bases from V and 4 from J; bases not matched to a gene: 1. The CDR3 totals 13 residues.

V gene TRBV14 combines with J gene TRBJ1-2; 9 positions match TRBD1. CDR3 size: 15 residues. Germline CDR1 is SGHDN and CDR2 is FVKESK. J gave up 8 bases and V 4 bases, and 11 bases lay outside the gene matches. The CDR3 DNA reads TGTGCCAGCAGCCGGTCTACGACAGGGGGATCGGGCTACACCTTC. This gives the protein CASSRSTTGGSGYTF.

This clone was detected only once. Written as DNA, the CDR3 is TGTGCCAGCAGCTTGGCGACAGGGGGCGAGTCCTACAATGAGCAGTTCTTC. Translation: CASSLATGGESYNEQFF. The gene calls are TRBV5-4 and TRBJ2-1, with 10 bases identical to TRBD1. There are 17 residues in the CDR3. CDR1 and CDR2 (germline): SGHNT, YYREEE (reference sequence). V shed 0 bases, J shed 1 base, and the junction held 4 bases outside the gene matches.

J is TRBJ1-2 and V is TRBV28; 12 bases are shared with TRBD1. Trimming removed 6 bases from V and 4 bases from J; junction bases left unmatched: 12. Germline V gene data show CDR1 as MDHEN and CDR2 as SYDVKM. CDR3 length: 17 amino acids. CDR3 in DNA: TGTGCCAGCAGGCCTACACCGGGACAGGGGGCAGGCTATGGCTACACCTTC. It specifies CASRPTPGQGAGYGYTF.

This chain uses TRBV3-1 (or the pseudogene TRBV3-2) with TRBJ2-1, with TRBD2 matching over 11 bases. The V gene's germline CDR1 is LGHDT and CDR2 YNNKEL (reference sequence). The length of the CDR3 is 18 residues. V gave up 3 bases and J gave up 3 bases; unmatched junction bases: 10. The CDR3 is CASSHTETSGDIYNEQFF. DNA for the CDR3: TGTGCCAGCAGCCACACGGAGACTAGCGGGGACATCTACAATGAGCAGTTCTTC.

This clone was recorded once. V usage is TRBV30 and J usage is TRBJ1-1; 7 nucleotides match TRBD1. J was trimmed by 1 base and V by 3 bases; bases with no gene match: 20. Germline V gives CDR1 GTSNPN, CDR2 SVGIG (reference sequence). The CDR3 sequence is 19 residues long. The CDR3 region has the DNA TGTGCCTGGAGGTCAGGGGGTCTTTCGAGGAGAGTATCGAACACTGAAGCTTTCTTT. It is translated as CAWRSGGLSRRVSNTEAFF.

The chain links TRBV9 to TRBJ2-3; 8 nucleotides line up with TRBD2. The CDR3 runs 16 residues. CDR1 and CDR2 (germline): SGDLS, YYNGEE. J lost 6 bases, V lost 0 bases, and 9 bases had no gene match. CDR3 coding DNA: TGTGCCAGCAGCGTAGCGAGCGGGGGTTTGGCCGATACGCAGTATTTT. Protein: CASSVASGGLADTQYF. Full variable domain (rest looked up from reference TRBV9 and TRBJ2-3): DSGVTQTPKHLITATGQRVTLRCSPRSGDLSVYWYQQSLDQGLQFLIQYYNGEERAKGNILERFSAQQFPDLHSELNLSSLELGDSALYFCASSVASGGLADTQYFGPGTRLTVL.

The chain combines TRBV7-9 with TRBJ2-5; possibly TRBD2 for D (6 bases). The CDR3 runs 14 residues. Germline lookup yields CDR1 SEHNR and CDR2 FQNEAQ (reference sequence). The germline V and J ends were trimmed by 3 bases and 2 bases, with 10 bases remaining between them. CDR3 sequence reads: CASSFTGVQETQYF. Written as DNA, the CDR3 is TGTGCCAGCAGCTTTACGGGGGTTCAAGAGACCCAGTACTTC. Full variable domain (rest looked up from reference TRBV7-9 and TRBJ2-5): DTGVSQNPRHKITKRGQNVTFRCDPISEHNRLYWYRQTLGQGPEFLTYFQNEAQLEKSRLLSDRFSAERPKGSFSTLEIQRTEQGDSAMYLCASSFTGVQETQYFGPGTRLLVL.

The CDR3 DNA reads as TGCGCCAGCAGCCGGGACAGGGGGAACACCGGGGAGCTGTTTTTT. This sequence encodes CASSRDRGNTGELFF. V and J are TRBV5-1 and TRBJ2-2, with 10 bases matching TRBD1. Germline V gene sequence: CDR1 SGHRS, CDR2 YFSETQ. The CDR3 is 15 amino acids. V gave up 4 bases and J gave up 1 base; unmatched junction bases: 1.

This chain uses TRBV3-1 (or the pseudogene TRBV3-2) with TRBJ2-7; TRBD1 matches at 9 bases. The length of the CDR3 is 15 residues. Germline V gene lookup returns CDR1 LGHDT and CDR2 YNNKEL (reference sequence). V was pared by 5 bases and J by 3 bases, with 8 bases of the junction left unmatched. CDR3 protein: CASSSRDRELYEQYF. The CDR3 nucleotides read TGTGCCAGCAGCTCCCGGGACAGGGAACTCTACGAGCAGTACTTC.

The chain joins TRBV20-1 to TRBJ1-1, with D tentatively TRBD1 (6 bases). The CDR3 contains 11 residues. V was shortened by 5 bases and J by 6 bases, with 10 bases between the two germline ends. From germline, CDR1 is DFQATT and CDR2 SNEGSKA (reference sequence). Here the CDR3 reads CSAGWTAEAFF. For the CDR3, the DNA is TGCAGTGCTGGGTGGACAGCTGAAGCTTTCTTT.

This chain's CDR3 is CASSLWDRGTTEAFF. The CDR3 DNA sequence: TGTGCCAGCAGTTTATGGGACAGGGGAACAACTGAAGCTTTCTTT. This chain links TRBV27 with TRBJ1-1; 10 bases line up with TRBD1. V was pared by 1 base and J by 5 bases, with 4 bases of the junction left unmatched. Germline V gene data show CDR1 as MNHEY and CDR2 as SMNVEV (reference sequence). The CDR3 consists of 15 residues.

CDR3 residues: CASRPTKQGAEGYTF. In DNA, the CDR3 is TGTGCCAGCAGGCCGACCAAACAGGGGGCGGAGGGCTACACCTTC. This rearrangement joins TRBV7-9 to TRBJ1-2; 9 bases agree with TRBD1. Per germline, CDR1 SEHNR and CDR2 FQNEAQ (reference sequence). The CDR3 loop spans 15 amino acids. The V and J ends lost 6 bases and 8 bases, in that order; junction bases with no gene match: 13.

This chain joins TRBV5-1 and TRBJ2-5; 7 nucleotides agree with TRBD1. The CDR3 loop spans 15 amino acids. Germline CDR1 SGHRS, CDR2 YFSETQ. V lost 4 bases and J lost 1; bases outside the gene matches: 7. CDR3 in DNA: TGCGCCAGCAGCCTATTCGAGGGGGCCCAAGAGACCCAGTACTTC. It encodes CASSLFEGAQETQYF.

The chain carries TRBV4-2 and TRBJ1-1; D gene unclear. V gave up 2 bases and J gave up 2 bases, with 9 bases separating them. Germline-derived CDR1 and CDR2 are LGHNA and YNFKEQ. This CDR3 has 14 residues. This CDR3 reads CASSQKLQNTEAFF. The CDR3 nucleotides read TGTGCCAGCAGCCAAAAGTTACAAAACACTGAAGCTTTCTTT.

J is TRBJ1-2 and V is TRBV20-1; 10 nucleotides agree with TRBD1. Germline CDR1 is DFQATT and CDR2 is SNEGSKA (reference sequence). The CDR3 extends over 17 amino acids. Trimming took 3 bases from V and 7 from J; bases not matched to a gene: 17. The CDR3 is CSASRSGTGAASGGYTF. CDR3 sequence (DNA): TGCAGTGCTAGTAGGTCGGGGACAGGGGCAGCCTCGGGTGGCTACACCTTC.

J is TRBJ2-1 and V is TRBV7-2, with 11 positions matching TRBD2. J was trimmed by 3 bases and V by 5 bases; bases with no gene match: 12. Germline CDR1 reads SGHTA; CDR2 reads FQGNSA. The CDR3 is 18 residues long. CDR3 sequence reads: CASSPTFAGTSGYNEQFF. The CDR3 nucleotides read TGTGCCAGCAGCCCTACTTTCGCCGGGACTAGCGGCTACAATGAGCAGTTCTTC.

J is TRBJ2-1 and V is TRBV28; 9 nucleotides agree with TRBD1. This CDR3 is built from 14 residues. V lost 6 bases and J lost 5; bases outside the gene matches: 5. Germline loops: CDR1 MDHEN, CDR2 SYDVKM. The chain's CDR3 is CASSYRTGDNEQFF. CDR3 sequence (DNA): TGTGCCAGCAGCTATCGGACAGGGGACAATGAGCAGTTCTTC.

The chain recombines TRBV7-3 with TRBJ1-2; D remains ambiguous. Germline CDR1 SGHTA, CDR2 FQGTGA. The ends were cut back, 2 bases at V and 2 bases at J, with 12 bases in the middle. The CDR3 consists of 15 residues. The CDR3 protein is CASSLGPGENYGYTF. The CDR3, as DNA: TGTGCCAGCAGCTTAGGGCCGGGAGAGAACTATGGCTACACCTTC.

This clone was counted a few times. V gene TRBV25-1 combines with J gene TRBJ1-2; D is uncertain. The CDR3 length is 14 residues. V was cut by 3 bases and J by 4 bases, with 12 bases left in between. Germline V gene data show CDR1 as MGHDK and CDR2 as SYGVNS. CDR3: CASSERRESYGYTF. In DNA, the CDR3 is TGTGCCAGCAGTGAGCGTAGGGAGAGCTATGGCTACACCTTC.

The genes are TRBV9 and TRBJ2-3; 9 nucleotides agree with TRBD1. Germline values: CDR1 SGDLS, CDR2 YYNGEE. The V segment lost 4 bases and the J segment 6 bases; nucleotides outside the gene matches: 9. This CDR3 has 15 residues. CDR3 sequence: CASSYRDRVTDTQYF. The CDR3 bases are TGTGCCAGCAGCTACCGGGACAGGGTAACGGATACGCAGTATTTT.

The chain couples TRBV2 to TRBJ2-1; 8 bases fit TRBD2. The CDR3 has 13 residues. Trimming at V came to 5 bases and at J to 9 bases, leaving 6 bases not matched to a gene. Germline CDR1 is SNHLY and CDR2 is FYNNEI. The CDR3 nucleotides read TGTGCCAGCAGTCGATTAGCGGGGTTTGAGCAGTTCTTC. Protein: CASSRLAGFEQFF.

CDR3 bases: TGTGCCAGCAGCCAAGGGGCGCGGGGGAACGGCGACGAGCAGTACTTC. Translating it yields CASSQGARGNGDEQYF. The rearrangement links TRBV3-1 (or the pseudogene TRBV3-2) to TRBJ2-7; 7 bases agree with TRBD2. The CDR3 loop spans 16 amino acids. J was trimmed by 5 bases and V by 1 base; bases with no gene match: 11. Germline CDR1 is LGHDT and CDR2 is YNNKEL (reference sequence).

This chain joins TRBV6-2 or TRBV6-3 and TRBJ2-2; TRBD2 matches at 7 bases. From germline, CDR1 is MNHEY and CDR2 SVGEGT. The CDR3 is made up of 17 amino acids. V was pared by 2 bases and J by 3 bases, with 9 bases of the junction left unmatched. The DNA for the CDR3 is TGTGCCAGCAGTTACGAGACTAGCCTTATTTACACCGGGGAGCTGTTTTTT. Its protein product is CASSYETSLIYTGELFF.